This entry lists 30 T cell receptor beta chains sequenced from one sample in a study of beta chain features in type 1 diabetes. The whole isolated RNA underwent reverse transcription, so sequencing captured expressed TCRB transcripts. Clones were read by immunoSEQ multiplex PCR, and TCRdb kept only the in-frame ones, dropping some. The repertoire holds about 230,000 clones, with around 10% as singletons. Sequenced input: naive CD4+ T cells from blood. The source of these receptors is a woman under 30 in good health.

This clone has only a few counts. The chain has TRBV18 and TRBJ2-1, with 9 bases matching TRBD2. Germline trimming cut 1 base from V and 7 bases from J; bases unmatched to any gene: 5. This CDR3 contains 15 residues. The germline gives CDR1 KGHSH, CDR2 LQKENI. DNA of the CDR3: TGTGCCAGCTCACCACAGGCGGGAGGGACTAATGAGCAGTTCTTC. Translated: CASSPQAGGTNEQFF. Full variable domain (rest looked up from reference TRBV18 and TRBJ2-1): NAGVMQNPRHLVRRRGQEARLRCSPMKGHSHVYWYRQLPEEGLKFMVYLQKENIIDESGMPKERFSAEFPKEGPSILRIQQVVRGDSAAYFCASSPQAGGTNEQFFGPGTRLTVL.

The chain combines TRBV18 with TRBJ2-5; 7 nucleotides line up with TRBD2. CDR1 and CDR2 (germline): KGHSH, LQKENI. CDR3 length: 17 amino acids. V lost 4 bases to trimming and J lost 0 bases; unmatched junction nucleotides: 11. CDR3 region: CASSQIASGEYQETQYF. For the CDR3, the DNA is TGTGCCAGCTCACAAATCGCTAGCGGAGAGTACCAAGAGACCCAGTACTTC. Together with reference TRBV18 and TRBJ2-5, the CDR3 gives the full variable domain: NAGVMQNPRHLVRRRGQEARLRCSPMKGHSHVYWYRQLPEEGLKFMVYLQKENIIDESGMPKERFSAEFPKEGPSILRIQQVVRGDSAAYFCASSQIASGEYQETQYFGPGTRLLVL.

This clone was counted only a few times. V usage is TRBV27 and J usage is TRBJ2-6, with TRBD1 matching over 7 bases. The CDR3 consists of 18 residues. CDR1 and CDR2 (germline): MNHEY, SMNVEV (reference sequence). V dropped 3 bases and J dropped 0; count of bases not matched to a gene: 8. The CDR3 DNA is TGTGCCAGCAGTTTCATTCCGACAGGGACCTCTGGGGCCAACGTCCTGACTTTC. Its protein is CASSFIPTGTSGANVLTF.

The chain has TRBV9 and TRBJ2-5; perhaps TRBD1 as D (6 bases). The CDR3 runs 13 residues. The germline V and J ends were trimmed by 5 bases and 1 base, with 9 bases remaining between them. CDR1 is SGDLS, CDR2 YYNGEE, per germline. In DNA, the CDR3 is TGTGCCAGCAGAATGACAGGCCAAGAGACCCAGTACTTC. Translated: CASRMTGQETQYF.

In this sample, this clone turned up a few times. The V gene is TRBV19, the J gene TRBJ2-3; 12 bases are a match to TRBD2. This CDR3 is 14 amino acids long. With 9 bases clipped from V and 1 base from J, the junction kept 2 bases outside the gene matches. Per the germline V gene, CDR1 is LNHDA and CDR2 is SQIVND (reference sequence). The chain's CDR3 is CASRTSGGTDTQYF. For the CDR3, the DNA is TGTGCCAGCCGGACTAGCGGGGGCACAGATACGCAGTATTTT.

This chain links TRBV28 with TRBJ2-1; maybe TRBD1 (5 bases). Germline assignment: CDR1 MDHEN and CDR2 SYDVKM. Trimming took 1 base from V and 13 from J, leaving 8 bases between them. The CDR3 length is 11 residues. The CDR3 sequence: CASSLFRAQFF. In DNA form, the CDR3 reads TGTGCCAGCAGTTTATTCAGGGCCCAGTTCTTC.

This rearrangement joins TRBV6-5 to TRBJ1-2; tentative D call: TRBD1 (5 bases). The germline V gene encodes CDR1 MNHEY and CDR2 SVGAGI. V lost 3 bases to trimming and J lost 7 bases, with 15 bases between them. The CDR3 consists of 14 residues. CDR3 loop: CASSYGPGGTGYTF. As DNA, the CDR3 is TGTGCCAGCAGTTATGGGCCCGGGGGGACTGGCTACACCTTC.

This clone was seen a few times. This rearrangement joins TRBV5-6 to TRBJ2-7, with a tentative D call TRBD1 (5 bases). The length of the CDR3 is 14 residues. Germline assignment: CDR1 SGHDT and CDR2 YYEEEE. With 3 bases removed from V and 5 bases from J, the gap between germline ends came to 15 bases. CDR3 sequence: CASSSDSARDEQYF. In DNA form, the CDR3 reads TGTGCCAGCAGCTCAGACTCCGCCAGGGACGAGCAGTACTTC.

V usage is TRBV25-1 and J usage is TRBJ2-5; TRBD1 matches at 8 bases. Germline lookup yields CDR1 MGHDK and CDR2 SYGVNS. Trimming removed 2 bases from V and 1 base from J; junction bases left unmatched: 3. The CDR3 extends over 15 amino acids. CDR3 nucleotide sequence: TGTGCCAGCAGTGAACAGGGGGCTATCCAAGAGACCCAGTACTTC. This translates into CASSEQGAIQETQYF.

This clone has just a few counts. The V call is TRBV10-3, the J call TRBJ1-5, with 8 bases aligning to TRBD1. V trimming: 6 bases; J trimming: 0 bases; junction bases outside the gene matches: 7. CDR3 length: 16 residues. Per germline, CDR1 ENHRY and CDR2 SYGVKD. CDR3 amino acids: CAISRQGMNSNQPQHF. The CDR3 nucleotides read TGTGCCATCAGCCGACAGGGGATGAATAGCAATCAGCCCCAGCATTTT.

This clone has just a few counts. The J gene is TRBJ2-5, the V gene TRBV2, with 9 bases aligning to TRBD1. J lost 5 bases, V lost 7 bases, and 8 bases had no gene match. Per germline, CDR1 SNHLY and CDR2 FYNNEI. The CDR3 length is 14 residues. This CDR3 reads CASKEQGAAETQYF. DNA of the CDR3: TGTGCCAGCAAAGAACAGGGGGCGGCGGAGACCCAGTACTTC.

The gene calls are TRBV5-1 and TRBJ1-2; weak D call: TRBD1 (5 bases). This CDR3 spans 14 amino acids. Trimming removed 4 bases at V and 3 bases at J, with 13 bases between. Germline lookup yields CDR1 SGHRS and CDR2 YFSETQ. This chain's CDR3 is CASSQVGGDYGYTF. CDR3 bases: TGCGCCAGCAGCCAAGTTGGAGGGGACTATGGCTACACCTTC. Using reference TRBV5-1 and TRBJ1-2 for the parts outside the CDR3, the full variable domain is KAGVTQTPRYLIKTRGQQVTLSCSPISGHRSVSWYQQTPGQGLQFLFEYFSETQRNKGNFPGRFSGRQFSNSRSEMNVSTLELGDSALYLCASSQVGGDYGYTFGSGTRLTVV.

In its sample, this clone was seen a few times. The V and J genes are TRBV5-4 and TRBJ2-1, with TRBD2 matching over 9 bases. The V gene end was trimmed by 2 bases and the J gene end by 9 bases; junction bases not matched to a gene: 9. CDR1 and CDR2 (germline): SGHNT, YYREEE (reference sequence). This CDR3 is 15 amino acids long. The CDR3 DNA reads TGTGCCAGCAGCTTAAGTAGCGGGAGTAGCGGTGAGCAGTTCTTC. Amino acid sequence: CASSLSSGSSGEQFF.

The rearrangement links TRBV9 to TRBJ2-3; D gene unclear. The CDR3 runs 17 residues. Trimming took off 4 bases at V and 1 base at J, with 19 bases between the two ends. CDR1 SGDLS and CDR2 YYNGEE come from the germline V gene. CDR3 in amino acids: CASSPLPPLLGTDTQYF. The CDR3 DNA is TGTGCCAGCAGCCCCCTCCCCCCATTATTAGGCACAGATACGCAGTATTTT.

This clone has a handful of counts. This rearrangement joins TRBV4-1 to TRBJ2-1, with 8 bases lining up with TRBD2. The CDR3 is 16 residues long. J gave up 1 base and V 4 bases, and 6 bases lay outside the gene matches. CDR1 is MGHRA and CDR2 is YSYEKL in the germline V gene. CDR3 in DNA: TGCGCCAGCAGCCCCTTAGCGGGAACGTCCTACAATGAGCAGTTCTTC. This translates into CASSPLAGTSYNEQFF.

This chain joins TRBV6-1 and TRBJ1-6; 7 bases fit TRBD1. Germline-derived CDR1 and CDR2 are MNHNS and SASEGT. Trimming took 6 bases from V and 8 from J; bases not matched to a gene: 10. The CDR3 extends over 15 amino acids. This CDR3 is CASRVTGSKDSPLHF. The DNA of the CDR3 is TGTGCCAGCAGGGTGACAGGGAGTAAGGATTCACCCCTCCACTTT.

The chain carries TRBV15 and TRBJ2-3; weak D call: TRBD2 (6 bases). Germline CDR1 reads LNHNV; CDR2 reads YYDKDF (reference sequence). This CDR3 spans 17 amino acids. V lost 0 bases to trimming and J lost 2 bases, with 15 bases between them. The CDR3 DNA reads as TGTGCCACCAGCAGAGATTTGGAGGGCGCGTACACAGATACGCAGTATTTT. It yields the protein CATSRDLEGAYTDTQYF.

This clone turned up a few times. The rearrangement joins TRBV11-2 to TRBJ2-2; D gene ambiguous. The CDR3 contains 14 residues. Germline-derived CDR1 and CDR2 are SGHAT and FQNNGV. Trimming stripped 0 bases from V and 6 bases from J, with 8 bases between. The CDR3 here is CASSLDLAPGELFF. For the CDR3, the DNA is TGTGCCAGCAGCTTAGACCTCGCGCCCGGGGAGCTGTTTTTT.

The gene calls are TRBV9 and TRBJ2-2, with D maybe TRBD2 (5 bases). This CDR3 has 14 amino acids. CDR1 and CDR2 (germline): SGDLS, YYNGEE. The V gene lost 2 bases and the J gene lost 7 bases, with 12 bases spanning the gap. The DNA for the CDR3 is TGTGCCAGCAGCGTTAAGATGGAGGACGGGGAGCTGTTTTTT. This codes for CASSVKMEDGELFF.

The CDR3 reads CASSPGLVLGGETQYF. CDR3 DNA: TGCGCCAGCAGCCCAGGACTAGTCTTAGGGGGAGAGACCCAGTACTTC. J is TRBJ2-5 and V is TRBV5-1; D is possibly TRBD2 (7 bases). CDR1 SGHRS and CDR2 YFSETQ come from the germline V gene. The length of the CDR3 is 16 residues. Trimming took 4 bases from V and 4 from J, leaving 20 bases between them.

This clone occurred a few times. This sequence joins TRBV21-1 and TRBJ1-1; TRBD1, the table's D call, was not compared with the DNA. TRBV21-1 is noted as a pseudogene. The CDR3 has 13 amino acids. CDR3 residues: CASRHREVPEAFF. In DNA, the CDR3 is TGTGCCAGCAGGCACAGGGAAGTCCCTGAAGCTTTCTTT.

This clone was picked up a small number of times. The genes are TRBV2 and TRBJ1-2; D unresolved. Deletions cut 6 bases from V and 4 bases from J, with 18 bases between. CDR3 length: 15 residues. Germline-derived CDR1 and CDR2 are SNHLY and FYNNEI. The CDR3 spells CASRPGAGFGYGYTF. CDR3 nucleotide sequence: TGTGCCAGCAGGCCGGGAGCCGGGTTCGGCTATGGCTACACCTTC.

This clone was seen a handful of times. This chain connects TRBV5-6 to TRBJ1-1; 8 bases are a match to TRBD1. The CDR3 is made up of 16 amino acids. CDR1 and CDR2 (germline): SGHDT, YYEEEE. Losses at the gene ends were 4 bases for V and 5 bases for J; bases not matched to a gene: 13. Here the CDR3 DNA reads TGTGCCAGCAGCCCAGGTCCGGGACAGGTAGGAACTGAAGCTTTCTTT. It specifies CASSPGPGQVGTEAFF.

CDR3 nucleotides: TGTGCCAGCAGCCTCTCCGGACAGGGCGAAAAACTGTTTTTT. Its translation: CASSLSGQGEKLFF. The chain carries TRBV11-2 and TRBJ1-4, with TRBD1 matching 8 bases. Germline V gene data show CDR1 as SGHAT and CDR2 as FQNNGV. J was trimmed by 8 bases and V by 5 bases; bases with no gene match: 7. The CDR3 is 14 residues long.

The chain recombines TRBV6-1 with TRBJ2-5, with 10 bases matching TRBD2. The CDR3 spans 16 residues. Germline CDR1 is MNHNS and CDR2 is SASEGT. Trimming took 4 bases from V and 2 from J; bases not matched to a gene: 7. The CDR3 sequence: CASSGLGLAAQETQYF. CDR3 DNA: TGTGCCAGCAGTGGGTTAGGACTAGCGGCTCAAGAGACCCAGTACTTC.

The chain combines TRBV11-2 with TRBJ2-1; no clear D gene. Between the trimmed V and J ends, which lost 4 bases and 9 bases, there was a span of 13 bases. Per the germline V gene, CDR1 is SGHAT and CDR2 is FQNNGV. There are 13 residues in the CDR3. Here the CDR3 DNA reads TGTGCCAGCAGCTCTCGACTCCTTGGTGAGCAGTTCTTC. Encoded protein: CASSSRLLGEQFF. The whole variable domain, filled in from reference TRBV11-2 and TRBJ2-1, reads EAGVAQSPRYKIIEKRQSVAFWCNPISGHATLYWYQQILGQGPKLLIQFQNNGVVDDSQLPKDRFSAERLKGVDSTLKIQPAKLEDSAVYLCASSSRLLGEQFFGPGTRLTVL.

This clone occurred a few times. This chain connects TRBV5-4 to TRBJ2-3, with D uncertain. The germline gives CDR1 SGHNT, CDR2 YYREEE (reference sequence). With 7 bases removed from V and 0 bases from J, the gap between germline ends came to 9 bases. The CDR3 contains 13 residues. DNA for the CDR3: TGTGCCAGCCATAGCCCCAGCACAGATACGCAGTATTTT. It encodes CASHSPSTDTQYF.

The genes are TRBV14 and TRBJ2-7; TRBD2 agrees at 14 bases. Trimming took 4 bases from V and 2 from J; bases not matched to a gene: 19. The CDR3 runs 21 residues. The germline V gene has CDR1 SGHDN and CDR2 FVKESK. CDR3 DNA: TGTGCCAGCAGCCGTATTACTCCCGGGACTAGCGGGAGTAGAAGCACCTACGAGCAGTACTTC. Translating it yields CASSRITPGTSGSRSTYEQYF.

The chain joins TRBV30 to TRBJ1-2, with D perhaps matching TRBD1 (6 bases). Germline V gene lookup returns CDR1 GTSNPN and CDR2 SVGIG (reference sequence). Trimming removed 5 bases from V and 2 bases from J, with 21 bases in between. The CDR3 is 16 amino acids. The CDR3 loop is CAWGNPRGGGNYGYTF. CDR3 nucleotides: TGTGCCTGGGGCAACCCTCGGGGGGGCGGAAACTATGGCTACACCTTC.

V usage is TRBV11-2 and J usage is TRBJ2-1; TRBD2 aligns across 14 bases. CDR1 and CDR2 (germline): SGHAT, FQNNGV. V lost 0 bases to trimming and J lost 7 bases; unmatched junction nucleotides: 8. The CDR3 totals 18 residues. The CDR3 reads CASSLDKTGLAGANEQFF. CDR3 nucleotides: TGTGCCAGCAGCTTAGATAAGACGGGACTAGCGGGAGCAAATGAGCAGTTCTTC.